This T cell receptor beta chain was profiled in a study of T cells in Graves' hyperthyroidism and ophthalmopathy. General study results and limits: Progression to ophthalmopathy was predicted a median of about 6.6 months early.

Clinicians diagnosed patients from clinical symptoms, serum thyroxine and TRAb, thyroid ultrasound and orbital computed tomography. This clonotype was seen at least ten times. The antigen is unknown. Amplification of TCR beta CDR3 regions used RNA as the template. HTBI primers were used for first-round RT-PCR of the TCR CDR3. TCRdb independently ran MiXCR on the multiplex PCR reads; one entry per CDR3 protein. The sample has about 700,000 distinct CDR3 sequences, 14% seen once. This CDR3 has 14 amino acids. With 4 bases removed from V and 0 bases from J, the gap between germline ends came to 7 bases. Germline CDR1 and CDR2: SEHNR and FQNEAQ (reference sequence).

This receptor was obtained from a woman aged 18-30 years with Graves' hyperthyroidism. Sequencing used blood. This rearrangement joins TRBV7-9 to TRBJ2-1, with a weak D call TRBD2 (5 bases). In nucleotides, the CDR3 is TGTGCCAGCAGCTCGGACTTCTCCTACAATGAGCAGTTCTTC. It yields the protein CASSSDFSYNEQFF.